The T cell receptor beta chain described here comes from a study of cytomegalovirus exposure and HLA in healthy donors. Findings and caveats of the study: Accurate HLA-A and HLA-B prediction from TCR beta sequences was reported for most subjects.

Comment on this clone: Its antigen is unidentified.

Vbeta (60) and Jbeta (13) primers were used in the PCR. Using immunoSEQ multiplex PCR, the repertoire was profiled, and TCRdb retains in-frame clones only, with some absent. The table lists about 120,000 clones, about 70% of them singletons, with 10% to 15% in the top ten. Germline V CDR1 and CDR2: PRHDT, FYEKMQ (reference sequence). After removal of 4 bases from V and 4 bases from J, the junction contained 12 bases not matched to a gene. CDR3 length: 16 amino acids. The V gene is TRBV13, the J gene TRBJ2-5; 7 bases line up with TRBD1. This TCR was recovered from a woman aged 35 to 49 in good health and CMV-seropositive. The sequenced sample was PBMCs. CDR3: CASSSSGWDRLETQYF. The DNA of the CDR3 is TGTGCCAGCAGCTCCTCAGGTTGGGACAGATTAGAGACCCAGTACTTC.